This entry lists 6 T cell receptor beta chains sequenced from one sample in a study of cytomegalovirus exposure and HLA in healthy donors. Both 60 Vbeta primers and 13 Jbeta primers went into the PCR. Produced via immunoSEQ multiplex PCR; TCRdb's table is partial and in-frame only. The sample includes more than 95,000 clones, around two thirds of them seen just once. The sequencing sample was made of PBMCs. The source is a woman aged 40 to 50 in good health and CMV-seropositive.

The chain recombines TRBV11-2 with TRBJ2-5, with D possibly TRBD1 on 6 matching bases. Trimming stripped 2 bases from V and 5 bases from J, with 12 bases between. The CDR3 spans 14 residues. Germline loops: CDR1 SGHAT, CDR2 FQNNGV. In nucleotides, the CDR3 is TGTGCCAGCAGCTTAAAGGGGGTGAAGGAGACCCAGTACTTC. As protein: CASSLKGVKETQYF.

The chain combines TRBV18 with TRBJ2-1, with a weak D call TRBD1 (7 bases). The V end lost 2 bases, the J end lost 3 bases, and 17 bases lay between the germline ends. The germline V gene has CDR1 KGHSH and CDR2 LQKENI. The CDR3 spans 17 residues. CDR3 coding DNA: TGTGCCAGCTCACCAAATAGAGGCCAGGGGGGCTACAATGAGCAGTTCTTC. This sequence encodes CASSPNRGQGGYNEQFF.

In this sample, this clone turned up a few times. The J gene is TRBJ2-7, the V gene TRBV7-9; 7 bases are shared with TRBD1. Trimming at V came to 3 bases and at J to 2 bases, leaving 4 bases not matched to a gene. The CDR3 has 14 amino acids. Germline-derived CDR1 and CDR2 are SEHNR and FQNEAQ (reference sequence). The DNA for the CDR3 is TGTGCCAGCAGCTTTAAAGACAGGGCCTACGAGCAGTACTTC. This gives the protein CASSFKDRAYEQYF. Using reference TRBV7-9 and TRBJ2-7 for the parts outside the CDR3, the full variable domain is DTGVSQNPRHKITKRGQNVTFRCDPISEHNRLYWYRQTLGQGPEFLTYFQNEAQLEKSRLLSDRFSAERPKGSFSTLEIQRTEQGDSAMYLCASSFKDRAYEQYFGPGTRLTVT.

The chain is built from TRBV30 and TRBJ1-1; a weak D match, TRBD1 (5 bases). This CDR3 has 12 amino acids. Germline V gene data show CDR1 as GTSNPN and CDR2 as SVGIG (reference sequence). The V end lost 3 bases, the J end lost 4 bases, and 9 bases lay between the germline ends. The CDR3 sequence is CAWSGGSTEAFF. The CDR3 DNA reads TGTGCCTGGAGCGGGGGGAGCACTGAAGCTTTCTTT.

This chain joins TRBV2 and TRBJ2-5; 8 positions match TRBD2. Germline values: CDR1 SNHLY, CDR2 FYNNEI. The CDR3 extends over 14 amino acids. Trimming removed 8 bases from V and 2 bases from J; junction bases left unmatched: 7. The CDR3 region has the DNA TGTGCCAGCTCCGAGCGGGAGACTCAAGAGACCCAGTACTTC. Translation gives CASSERETQETQYF. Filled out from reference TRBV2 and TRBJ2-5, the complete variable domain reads EPEVTQTPSHQVTQMGQEVILRCVPISNHLYFYWYRQILGQKVEFLVSFYNNEISEKSEIFDDQFSVERPDGSNFTLKIRSTKLEDSAMYFCASSERETQETQYFGPGTRLLVL.

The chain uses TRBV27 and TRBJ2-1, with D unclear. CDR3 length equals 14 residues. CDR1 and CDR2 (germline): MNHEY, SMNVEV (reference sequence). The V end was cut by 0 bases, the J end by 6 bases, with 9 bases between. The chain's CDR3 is CASSLSSGLNEQFF. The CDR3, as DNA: TGTGCCAGCAGTTTATCGTCTGGGCTCAATGAGCAGTTCTTC.